This TCR beta chain was sequenced in a study of T cells in Graves' hyperthyroidism and ophthalmopathy. Study-wide results and limits: Blood also showed most of the thyroid clonotypes that were expanded above 0.001.

PBMCs were derived from around 10 ml fresh peripheral blood. Germline assignment: CDR1 DFQATT and CDR2 SNEGSKA (reference sequence). CDR3 length: 14 residues. Trimming at V came to 2 bases and at J to 6 bases, leaving 4 bases not matched to a gene. What was amplified from RNA transcripts were TCR beta CDR3 regions. A first-round RT-PCR of the TCR CDR3 used the HTBI primer set. TCRdb re-called the multiplex PCR reads with MiXCR, one entry per CDR3 protein. This sample yields some 560,000 distinct CDR3 sequences, of which about 15% are seen a single time; about 14% belongs to the top ten. This clonotype appeared a few times. The antigen is unknown.

This receptor was identified in a woman in her 40s with Graves' hyperthyroidism. The sample taken for sequencing was blood. The chain recombines TRBV20-1 with TRBJ2-3; 11 bases fit TRBD2. This chain's CDR3 is CSARLAGGGDTQYF. For the CDR3, the DNA is TGCAGTGCTAGACTAGCGGGAGGTGGGGATACGCAGTATTTT.